These T cell receptor beta chains were read from a single sample in a study of T cell responses to AZD1222 COVID-19 vaccine. The method was immunoSEQ multiplex PCR; TCRdb's version includes in-frame clones alone and lacks a portion of them. Found here are 140,000 to 150,000 clones, more than 70% of them singletons; the top ten hold over 13%. The specimen comprised peripheral blood, sampled on day 0 of AZD1222 vaccination. These receptors came from an adult in good health. The CDR3 runs from the conserved cysteine through the conserved F or W. Fields, in order: V gene, J gene, clone size, D gene, CDR3 protein, CDR3 DNA. D genes are given only for firm matches. Clone size is shown for a subset of rows, as once, few, many or a class of expanded clone.

>TRBV18|TRBJ1-5|once|.
CASSPGSDQPQHF
TGTGCCAGCTCACCAGGGTCTGATCAGCCCCAGCATTTT
>TRBV19|TRBJ1-6|.|.
CASSNGVWGSPLHF
TGTGCCAGTAGTAACGGGGTCTGGGGTTCACCCCTCCACTTT
>TRBV6-5|TRBJ1-1|.|.
CASSPQTGGGTEAFF
TGTGCCAGCAGTCCCCAGACCGGCGGTGGCACTGAAGCTTTCTTT
>TRBV18|TRBJ1-1|.|TRBD1
CASSPLGQGSAEAFF
TGTGCCAGCTCACCCCTTGGACAGGGCTCGGCTGAAGCTTTCTTT
>TRBV7-2|TRBJ1-6|once|.
CASSLAFGVPNSPLHF
TGTGCCAGCAGCTTAGCCTTCGGGGTCCCAAATTCACCCCTCCACTTT
>TRBV5-1|TRBJ1-2|.|.
CASSLGGTGNYGYTF
TGCGCCAGCAGCTTGGGCGGGACGGGGAACTATGGCTACACCTTC
>TRBV19|TRBJ2-3|.|TRBD1
CASGPTPGQGADTQYF
TGTGCCAGTGGTCCTACCCCGGGACAGGGGGCGGATACGCAGTATTTT
>TRBV5-5|TRBJ2-3|.|TRBD2
CASSLRLAGVVGADTQYF
TGTGCCAGCAGCTTACGACTAGCGGGAGTAGTTGGCGCAGATACGCAGTATTTT
>TRBV11-1|TRBJ1-2|few|TRBD1
CASSLAGQGAGYGYTF
TGTGCCAGCAGCTTAGCGGGCCAGGGGGCAGGTTATGGCTACACCTTC
>TRBV7-2|TRBJ1-1|.|.
CASSVDRNTEAFF
TGTGCCAGCAGCGTGGACAGGAACACTGAAGCTTTCTTT
>TRBV10-3|TRBJ2-4|.|TRBD2
CAISEPLAGGNIQYF
TGTGCCATCAGTGAGCCTCTAGCGGGCGGGAACATTCAGTACTTC
>TRBV27|TRBJ1-5|.|.
CASSFLSNQPQHF
TGTGCCAGCAGTTTTTTGAGTAATCAGCCCCAGCATTTT
>TRBV3-1/TRBV3-2|TRBJ1-1|.|.
CASSQGRNTEAFF
TGTGCCAGCAGCCAAGGGCGGAACACTGAAGCTTTCTTT
>TRBV6-5|TRBJ2-7|.|TRBD1
CASSYTGTGVYEQYF
TGTGCCAGCAGCTATACCGGGACAGGAGTTTACGAGCAGTACTTC
>TRBV3-1/TRBV3-2|TRBJ2-1|.|.
CASSQGGTYNEQFF
TGTGCCAGCAGCCAAGGAGGGACCTACAATGAGCAGTTCTTC
>TRBV21-1|TRBJ2-5|.|.
CASSKIQGDSLRETQYF
TGTGCCAGCAGCAAAATCCAAGGGGACAGCCTTCGAGAGACCCAGTACTTC
>TRBV19|TRBJ1-1|.|.
CASRQHLDRRGTEAFF
TGTGCCAGTAGACAACACCTCGACAGGAGGGGCACTGAAGCTTTCTTT
>TRBV7-3|TRBJ1-3|.|.
CASSRGSSGNTIYF
TGTGCCAGCAGCCGCGGTTCCTCTGGAAACACCATATATTTT
>TRBV11-1|TRBJ1-2|.|TRBD1
CASSKDREVGYGYTF
TGTGCCAGCAGCAAAGACAGGGAGGTCGGCTATGGCTACACCTTC
>TRBV3-1/TRBV3-2|TRBJ1-2|once|TRBD1
CASSPSRRTGGGYTF
TGTGCCAGCAGCCCCTCTAGGAGGACAGGGGGTGGCTACACCTTC
>TRBV21-1|TRBJ1-1|.|.
CASSADLDGPNTEAFF
TGTGCCAGCAGCGCCGACCTTGACGGACCGAACACTGAAGCTTTCTTT
>TRBV27|TRBJ2-2|.|TRBD2
CASRPRGLAVTGELFF
TGTGCCAGCAGACCAAGGGGACTAGCGGTAACCGGGGAGCTGTTTTTT
>TRBV18|TRBJ1-3|.|TRBD1
CASSPPGTGGNTIYF
TGTGCCAGCTCACCACCCGGGACAGGGGGAAACACCATATATTTT
>TRBV25-1|TRBJ1-6|.|.
CASSQTDNSPLHF
TGTGCCAGCAGTCAGACAGATAATTCACCCCTCCACTTT
>TRBV7-2|TRBJ2-5|.|TRBD2
CASSSGLAGVDQETQYF
TGTGCCAGCAGCTCCGGACTAGCGGGGGTCGACCAAGAGACCCAGTACTTC
>TRBV28|TRBJ2-6|.|.
CASSFWRVSGANVLTF
TGTGCCAGCAGTTTTTGGCGGGTCTCTGGGGCCAACGTCCTGACTTTC
>TRBV7-2|TRBJ1-3|once|TRBD1
CASSLSGGTGAGNTIYF
TGTGCCAGCAGCTTAAGCGGAGGGACAGGGGCTGGAAACACCATATATTTT
>TRBV7-2|TRBJ1-2|.|.
CASSTRQGKWDGYTF
TGTGCCAGCAGCACACGTCAGGGGAAATGGGATGGCTACACCTTC
>TRBV4-1|TRBJ1-4|.|TRBD1
CASSHLDRGGINEKLFF
TGCGCCAGCAGCCATTTAGACAGGGGTGGAATTAATGAAAAACTGTTTTTT
>TRBV28|TRBJ1-5|.|.
CASSSGVGDQPQHF
TGTGCCAGCAGTTCAGGGGTGGGAGATCAGCCCCAGCATTTT
>TRBV7-2|TRBJ1-1|.|.
CASSLGRGYRGTEAFF
TGTGCCAGCAGCTTAGGGAGAGGGTATAGGGGCACTGAAGCTTTCTTT
>TRBV2|TRBJ2-3|.|TRBD2
CASNSGGVPRTDTQYF
TGTGCCAGCAATAGCGGGGGGGTTCCACGCACAGATACGCAGTATTTT
>TRBV6-5|TRBJ2-2|few|.
CASSSEGGSGELFF
TGTGCCAGCAGTTCGGAGGGCGGAAGCGGGGAGCTGTTTTTT
>TRBV2|TRBJ1-1|.|.
CASSDPNTEAFF
TGTGCCAGCAGTGACCCGAACACTGAAGCTTTCTTT
>TRBV6-5|TRBJ1-1|.|.
CASSYGGRRAEAFF
TGTGCCAGCAGTTACGGGGGGCGTAGGGCTGAAGCTTTCTTT
>TRBV18|TRBJ2-4|.|TRBD2
CASSPPGGKNIQYF
TGTGCCAGCTCACCTCCGGGGGGCAAAAACATTCAGTACTTC
>TRBV3-1/TRBV3-2|TRBJ1-5|.|TRBD1
CASSQTRGIGTQPQHF
TGTGCCAGCAGCCAAACCAGGGGGATCGGCACTCAGCCCCAGCATTTT
>TRBV7-2|TRBJ2-7|.|.
CASSPEARPRPSYEQYF
TGTGCCAGCAGCCCCGAAGCGCGGCCAAGGCCGTCCTACGAGCAGTACTTC
>TRBV5-6|TRBJ2-1|.|TRBD2
CASSLGRGGYEQFF
TGTGCCAGCAGCTTGGGACGGGGGGGCTATGAGCAGTTCTTC
>TRBV5-4|TRBJ2-5|.|TRBD1
CASLDRAGETQYF
TGTGCCAGCCTGGACAGGGCGGGAGAGACCCAGTACTTC
>TRBV10-3|TRBJ2-2|few|.
CAISDAGDTGELFF
TGTGCCATCAGTGATGCCGGGGACACCGGGGAGCTGTTTTTT
>TRBV7-3|TRBJ1-1|.|TRBD1
CASSAGQAAEAFF
TGTGCCAGCAGCGCAGGACAGGCCGCTGAAGCTTTCTTT
>TRBV28|TRBJ1-2|.|.
CAVRGTTGGEVGYTF
TGTGCCGTCCGGGGGACAACGGGCGGGGAAGTCGGCTACACCTTC
>TRBV5-6|TRBJ2-5|.|.
CASSLRAGQETQYF
TGTGCCAGCAGCTTGCGGGCAGGACAAGAGACCCAGTACTTC
>TRBV5-1|TRBJ1-1|.|.
CASSLVSGSGNTEAFF
TGCGCCAGCAGCTTGGTCTCTGGGTCTGGGAACACTGAAGCTTTCTTT
>TRBV7-9|TRBJ1-4|.|.
CASSLDRHEKLFF
TGTGCCAGCAGCCTCGATCGTCATGAAAAACTGTTTTTT
>TRBV6-1|TRBJ1-2|.|.
CASRDDQNYGYTF
TGTGCCAGCAGGGACGACCAGAACTATGGCTACACCTTC
>TRBV3-1/TRBV3-2|TRBJ2-7|.|.
CASSSTAYEQYF
TGTGCCAGCAGCTCGACAGCTTACGAGCAGTACTTC
>TRBV4-2|TRBJ1-1|once|.
CASSQRLGPLEAFF
TGTGCCAGCAGCCAACGCCTAGGGCCTTTGGAAGCTTTCTTT
>TRBV27|TRBJ1-2|few|.
CASSRGPPGYTF
TGTGCCAGCAGTCGAGGACCCCCTGGCTACACCTTC
>TRBV6-5|TRBJ1-2|.|.
CASSYSISPGHGYTF
TGTGCCAGCAGTTACTCGATATCTCCAGGCCATGGCTACACCTTC
>TRBV14|TRBJ2-7|.|TRBD1
CASRGQGVYEQYF
TGTGCCAGCCGAGGACAGGGGGTATACGAGCAGTACTTC
>TRBV19|TRBJ1-5|.|.
CASSMRQPNQPQHF
TGTGCCAGTAGTATGAGACAGCCCAATCAGCCCCAGCATTTT
>TRBV18|TRBJ1-2|.|TRBD1
CASSPPGTGRGYGYTF
TGTGCCAGCTCACCACCGGGGACAGGGAGAGGCTATGGCTACACCTTC
>TRBV6-1|TRBJ1-2|.|.
CASSDKREGAYGYTF
TGTGCCAGCAGTGATAAACGGGAGGGCGCGTATGGCTACACCTTC
>TRBV3-1/TRBV3-2|TRBJ1-4|.|.
CASSQDQTTNEKLFF
TGTGCCAGCAGCCAAGATCAGACAACTAATGAAAAACTGTTTTTT
>TRBV11-2|TRBJ2-5|.|TRBD2
CASSRGTSEVGTQYF
TGTGCCAGCAGCCGAGGGACTAGCGAGGTCGGGACCCAGTACTTC
>TRBV28|TRBJ1-5|.|TRBD1
CASSLTGTDFNQPQHF
TGTGCCAGCAGTCTAACGGGGACAGACTTCAATCAGCCCCAGCATTTT
>TRBV19|TRBJ1-3|.|.
CASSDDGGSGNTIYF
TGTGCCAGTAGTGACGACGGTGGCTCTGGAAACACCATATATTTT